These 30 T cell receptor beta chains share one sample of origin, sequenced in a study of blood T cell repertoires in COVID-19 (dated by TCRdb to 2020 to 2021). Library prep was done by the immunoSEQ multiplex PCR assay. TCRdb retrieved this table from immuneACCESS and kept in-frame rearrangements only. Not all clones are present; in checked studies, unresolved V genes account for under half, and no reason is known for the remainder. This sample lists hundreds of thousands of clones; 90% were detected once. The leading ten clones occupy approximately 0.98% of the sample. Sequences were obtained from peripheral blood. The receptors derive from a woman aged 40 to 55 with COVID-19, enrolled during active disease.

This chain joins TRBV19 and TRBJ1-2; TRBD1 matches at 8 bases. The CDR3 runs to 14 residues. Trimming removed 6 bases from V and 8 bases from J; junction bases left unmatched: 11. Germline-derived CDR1 and CDR2 are LNHDA and SQIVND (reference sequence). The DNA for the CDR3 is TGTGCCAGTAGGATGGGGACAGGCCGCGGGGGCTACACCTTC. It encodes CASRMGTGRGGYTF.

CDR3 sequence reads: CASSLGGGLYTEAFF. CDR3 in DNA: TGTGCCAGCAGCTTAGGGGGGGGATTGTACACTGAAGCTTTCTTT. The chain employs TRBV7-2 and TRBJ1-1, with D possibly TRBD1 on 5 matching bases. This CDR3 region has 15 residues. Germline V gene lookup returns CDR1 SGHTA and CDR2 FQGNSA. V lost 1 base and J 3 bases, leaving 12 bases between the germline ends.

The chain has TRBV29-1 and TRBJ1-1; unclear D gene. This CDR3 is 13 amino acids long. The V end was cut by 2 bases, the J end by 1 base, with 8 bases between. Germline V gene sequence: CDR1 SQVTM, CDR2 ANQGSEA. The DNA for the CDR3 is TGCAGCGTTGAATCGATGAGGAACACTGAAGCTTTCTTT. Translated, it gives CSVESMRNTEAFF.

The chain has TRBV9 and TRBJ1-3; 7 nucleotides match TRBD1. Germline trimming cut 8 bases from V and 9 bases from J; bases unmatched to any gene: 14. The CDR3 spans 14 residues. Germline assignment: CDR1 SGDLS and CDR2 YYNGEE. The CDR3 coding sequence is TGTGCCAGTTCCCGGGACAGTGAGGTGGGCACCATATATTTT. Translating gives CASSRDSEVGTIYF.

The chain uses TRBV5-1 and TRBJ2-7, with 11 positions matching TRBD2. The germline V gene encodes CDR1 SGHRS and CDR2 YFSETQ. The CDR3 consists of 15 residues. The V segment lost 2 bases and the J segment 0 bases; nucleotides outside the gene matches: 1. In nucleotides, the CDR3 is TGCGCCAGCAGCTTCGGACTAGCGGGCTCCTACGAGCAGTACTTC. Its translation: CASSFGLAGSYEQYF.

The chain is built from TRBV15 and TRBJ1-2; 9 bases agree with TRBD1. This CDR3 is built from 16 residues. Germline CDR1 reads LNHNV; CDR2 reads YYDKDF (reference sequence). V was pared by 5 bases and J by 0 bases, with 7 bases of the junction left unmatched. CDR3 amino acids: CATSVEQGATNYGYTF. The CDR3 DNA reads as TGTGCCACCAGCGTAGAACAGGGGGCTACTAACTATGGCTACACCTTC. Combining the CDR3 with reference TRBV15 and TRBJ1-2 gives the whole variable domain DAMVIQNPRYQVTQFGKPVTLSCSQTLNHNVMYWYQQKSSQAPKLLFHYYDKDFNNEADTPDNFQSRRPNTSFCFLDIRSPGLGDTAMYLCATSVEQGATNYGYTFGSGTRLTVV.

The J gene is TRBJ2-6, the V gene TRBV11-2, with 9 bases aligning to TRBD1. V dropped 1 base and J dropped 2; count of bases not matched to a gene: 6. CDR3 length: 18 residues. CDR1 is SGHAT, CDR2 FQNNGV, per germline. CDR3 coding DNA: TGTGCCAGCAGCTTAGCTTCGGGACAGGGCCCTGGGGCCAACGTCCTGACTTTC. As protein: CASSLASGQGPGANVLTF. The full variable domain, in which reference TRBV11-2 and TRBJ2-6 provide the parts outside the CDR3, is EAGVAQSPRYKIIEKRQSVAFWCNPISGHATLYWYQQILGQGPKLLIQFQNNGVVDDSQLPKDRFSAERLKGVDSTLKIQPAKLEDSAVYLCASSLASGQGPGANVLTFGAGSRLTVL.

This clone was seen only once. The CDR3 nucleotides read TGTGCCAGCAGCAAAGAGGCACCCCAGGGGGACGAGCAGTACTTC. This sequence encodes CASSKEAPQGDEQYF. The genes are TRBV21-1 and TRBJ2-7; the table's D call, TRBD1, was not checked against the DNA. TRBV21-1 is a pseudogene locus. The CDR3 is 15 residues long.

The genes are TRBV10-3 and TRBJ2-7; 7 nucleotides align to TRBD1. Looked up from germline, CDR1 is ENHRY and CDR2 is SYGVKD. The ends lost 6 bases at V and 1 base at J; junction bases unmatched: 3. CDR3 length: 13 residues. Written as DNA, the CDR3 is TGTGCCATCAGCGGGACAGAGTCCTACGAGCAGTACTTC. It encodes CAISGTESYEQYF.

V and J are TRBV29-1 and TRBJ2-7; D not resolved. The CDR3 has 13 residues. V lost 0 bases to trimming and J lost 2 bases, with 8 bases between them. Germline lookup yields CDR1 SQVTM and CDR2 ANQGSEA. The CDR3 nucleotides are TGCAGCGTTGAAGATCCAGTGACCTACGAGCAGTACTTC. This codes for CSVEDPVTYEQYF.

The rearrangement links TRBV4-3 to TRBJ1-1; possibly TRBD1 for D (5 bases). Deletions cut 4 bases from V and 3 bases from J, with 15 bases between. Germline loops: CDR1 LGHNA, CDR2 YSLEER. The CDR3 totals 15 residues. The CDR3 bases are TGCGCCAGCAGCCCCCGGGGGACCCGGTACACTGAAGCTTTCTTT. Protein product: CASSPRGTRYTEAFF.

The chain is built from TRBV5-4 and TRBJ1-2, with a weak D call TRBD1 (6 bases). The CDR3 sequence is 13 residues long. Germline loops: CDR1 SGHNT, CDR2 YYREEE (reference sequence). V gave up 4 bases and J gave up 3 bases, with 10 bases separating them. The CDR3 loop is CASSPNRDYGYTF. CDR3 DNA: TGTGCCAGCAGCCCAAACAGGGACTATGGCTACACCTTC.

J is TRBJ2-2 and V is TRBV29-1, with unresolved D. The CDR3 loop spans 13 amino acids. Germline CDR1 and CDR2: SQVTM and ANQGSEA. Between the trimmed V and J ends, which lost 4 bases and 0 bases, there was a span of 6 bases. The CDR3 coding sequence is TGCAGCGTTGCCCGCGCGAACACCGGGGAGCTGTTTTTT. As protein: CSVARANTGELFF.

CDR3 sequence reads: CASSRVTWTVLGNEQFF. In DNA, the CDR3 is TGCGCCAGCAGCCGTGTGACTTGGACAGTCCTCGGCAATGAGCAGTTCTTC. The V and J genes are TRBV4-3 and TRBJ2-1; perhaps TRBD1 as D (6 bases). The V gene's germline CDR1 is LGHNA and CDR2 YSLEER. This CDR3 has 17 residues. V was shortened by 4 bases and J by 6 bases, with 22 bases between the two germline ends.

V is TRBV21-1 and J is TRBJ1-1; the table calls TRBD1, which could not be checked here. TRBV21-1 is classified as a pseudogene. The CDR3 extends over 14 amino acids. CDR3 DNA sequence: TGTGCCAGCAGCAAAGCGGGCTCGGACACTGAAGCTTTCTTT. This codes for CASSKAGSDTEAFF.

The rearrangement uses TRBV7-9 and TRBJ2-3, with TRBD2 identical over 16 bases. Germline V gene sequence: CDR1 SEHNR, CDR2 FQNEAQ (reference sequence). Losses at the gene ends were 1 base for V and 6 bases for J; bases not matched to a gene: 7. The CDR3 extends over 18 amino acids. The CDR3 here is CASSLGKGLAGGPDTQYF. In DNA, the CDR3 is TGTGCCAGCAGCTTAGGAAAGGGACTAGCGGGAGGGCCCGATACGCAGTATTTT.

Here the CDR3 DNA reads TGTGCCAGCAGCGCACGGGGGGCGGACGAAAAACTGTTTTTT. This translates into CASSARGADEKLFF. The chain is built from TRBV28 and TRBJ1-4, with a possible D match to TRBD1 (6 bases). The germline V and J ends were trimmed by 6 bases and 8 bases, with 16 bases remaining between them. CDR1 and CDR2 from the germline V gene are MDHEN and SYDVKM. The CDR3 extends over 14 amino acids.

The chain is built from TRBV9 and TRBJ1-1, with TRBD1 as a possible D gene (6 bases). CDR1 is SGDLS and CDR2 is YYNGEE in the germline V gene. Between the trimmed V and J ends, which lost 0 bases and 5 bases, there was a span of 17 bases. The CDR3 spans 16 residues. The CDR3, as DNA: TGTGCCAGCAGCGTAGACTGGAACGGCAGGGGTACTGAAGCTTTCTTT. As protein: CASSVDWNGRGTEAFF.

The gene calls are TRBV5-1 and TRBJ2-1; tentatively, D is TRBD1 (5 bases). The CDR3 runs to 16 residues. Germline V gene sequence: CDR1 SGHRS, CDR2 YFSETQ. Trimming left V 0 bases short and J 0 bases short, with 10 bases between. The CDR3 DNA is TGCGCCAGCAGCTTGGCCGCAGGGCCCTCCTACAATGAGCAGTTCTTC. Protein: CASSLAAGPSYNEQFF.

In its sample, this clone was seen once. The chain links TRBV5-1 to TRBJ2-2, with 7 bases fitting TRBD1. The CDR3 contains 14 residues. CDR1 is SGHRS, CDR2 YFSETQ, per germline. V lost 0 bases, J lost 7 bases, and 3 bases stayed unmatched. The CDR3 DNA sequence: TGCGCCAGCAGCTTGGGACAGGGTCGCGGGGAGCTGTTTTTT. Translation: CASSLGQGRGELFF. Complete variable domain (other parts from reference TRBV5-1 and TRBJ2-2): KAGVTQTPRYLIKTRGQQVTLSCSPISGHRSVSWYQQTPGQGLQFLFEYFSETQRNKGNFPGRFSGRQFSNSRSEMNVSTLELGDSALYLCASSLGQGRGELFFGEGSRLTVL.

The CDR3 bases are TGTGCCAGCTCACCCTCGGACAGCGAAGCTTTCTTT. This translates into CASSPSDSEAFF. This rearrangement joins TRBV18 to TRBJ1-1; tentatively, D is TRBD1 (6 bases). CDR3 length: 12 amino acids. The V gene's germline CDR1 is KGHSH and CDR2 LQKENI. V lost 3 bases and J 8 bases, leaving 10 bases between the germline ends.

The CDR3 nucleotides read TGTGCCAGTAGGACGACAAGAAATAGCAATCAGCCCCAGCATTTT. The encoded protein is CASRTTRNSNQPQHF. The chain joins TRBV19 to TRBJ1-5; D remains unclear. The CDR3 has 15 residues. The V end was cut by 6 bases, the J end by 0 bases, with 12 bases between. Germline CDR1 and CDR2: LNHDA and SQIVND (reference sequence).

The J gene is TRBJ1-1, the V gene TRBV19; D not resolved. Deletions cut 4 bases from V and 11 bases from J, with 20 bases between. This CDR3 contains 14 residues. Per germline, CDR1 LNHDA and CDR2 SQIVND (reference sequence). In DNA form, the CDR3 reads TGTGCCAGTAGTACCTCCTCAAGACCCTTGAGGGCTTTCTTT. Translating it yields CASSTSSRPLRAFF.

This chain joins TRBV6-2 or TRBV6-3 and TRBJ1-5; 7 bases fit TRBD1. This CDR3 comprises 15 residues. The ends lost 0 bases at V and 7 bases at J; junction bases unmatched: 6. Germline lookup yields CDR1 MNHEY and CDR2 SVGEGT. CDR3 region: CASSYSTGFGQPQHF. For the CDR3, the DNA is TGTGCCAGCAGTTACTCGACAGGGTTCGGCCAGCCCCAGCATTTT.

The rearrangement uses TRBV6-1 and TRBJ1-6; 10 bases match TRBD1. Germline V gene lookup returns CDR1 MNHNS and CDR2 SASEGT. Trimming cost V 7 bases and J 10 bases; bases outside gene matches: 7. The CDR3 length is 14 residues. Here the CDR3 DNA reads TGTGCCAGCACCTGGGACAGGGGAGGGTCACCCCTCCACTTT. Its translation is CASTWDRGGSPLHF.

The sample holds a few counts of this clone. The chain recombines TRBV29-1 with TRBJ2-5; tentatively, D is TRBD1 (6 bases). This CDR3 spans 11 amino acids. Germline lookup yields CDR1 SQVTM and CDR2 ANQGSEA. Trimming took 8 bases from V and 5 from J, leaving 12 bases between them. CDR3 bases: TGCAGCATTTCAGGGGTTGAGACCCAGTACTTC. Translation gives CSISGVETQYF.

The genes are TRBV5-1 and TRBJ1-4; 9 bases map to TRBD1. CDR3 length equals 14 residues. The trim removed 4 bases at V and 7 bases at J, leaving 5 bases unmatched. Germline V gene data show CDR1 as SGHRS and CDR2 as YFSETQ. The CDR3 coding sequence is TGCGCCAGCAGCCAGGGACAGGGAAGTGAAAAACTGTTTTTT. Protein sequence: CASSQGQGSEKLFF. Based on the CDR3 plus reference TRBV5-1 and TRBJ1-4, the full variable domain is KAGVTQTPRYLIKTRGQQVTLSCSPISGHRSVSWYQQTPGQGLQFLFEYFSETQRNKGNFPGRFSGRQFSNSRSEMNVSTLELGDSALYLCASSQGQGSEKLFFGSGTQLSVL.

This sequence joins TRBV29-1 and TRBJ1-1, with 9 bases matching TRBD1. The CDR3 has 15 residues. Per the germline V gene, CDR1 is SQVTM and CDR2 is ANQGSEA. V lost 3 bases, J lost 4 bases, and 9 bases stayed unmatched. Here the CDR3 reads CSVEGHRGPSTEAFF. CDR3 DNA sequence: TGCAGCGTTGAGGGCCACAGGGGGCCGAGCACTGAAGCTTTCTTT.

The chain carries TRBV19 and TRBJ2-5, with D perhaps matching TRBD2 (5 bases). CDR1 and CDR2 (germline): LNHDA, SQIVND (reference sequence). V was shortened by 5 bases and J by 7 bases, with 20 bases between the two germline ends. This CDR3 spans 15 amino acids. The DNA for the CDR3 is TGTGCCAGTAGTCCGCAAACTAGTCTTTGGGGGACCCAGTACTTC. Translation: CASSPQTSLWGTQYF.

The genes are TRBV2 and TRBJ2-7; 11 positions match TRBD2. Per the germline V gene, CDR1 is SNHLY and CDR2 is FYNNEI. The CDR3 contains 16 residues. V trimming: 2 bases; J trimming: 0 bases; junction bases outside the gene matches: 3. CDR3: CASSEPTSGISYEQYF. DNA of the CDR3: TGTGCCAGCAGTGAACCGACTAGCGGGATCTCCTACGAGCAGTACTTC.